A selection of T cell receptor beta chains follows, all from one sample in a study of cytomegalovirus exposure and HLA in healthy donors. Clones were read by immunoSEQ multiplex PCR, and TCRdb kept only the in-frame ones, dropping some. The top ten hold approximately 2% of the sample, which has about 140,000 clones, 76% seen once. Sequenced: PBMCs. The source of these receptors is a female donor in good health and CMV-seropositive. The CDR3 runs from the conserved cysteine through the conserved F or W. The D gene is left open where the match is weak. Rows may omit the clone size; those that give it use once, few, many or a size class.

v_call: TRBV5-4
d_call: NA
j_call: TRBJ2-2
clone_size: NA
cdr3_nt: TGTGCCAGCAGCCCGCAGAATGGCGGGGAGCTGTTTTTT
cdr3_aa: CASSPQNGGELFF

v_call: TRBV6-5
d_call: TRBD2
j_call: TRBJ2-7
clone_size: NA
cdr3_nt: TGTGCCAGCAAACCCGCTAGCGGGATTTCCTACGAGCAGTACTTC
cdr3_aa: CASKPASGISYEQYF

v_call: TRBV7-9
d_call: NA
j_call: TRBJ2-2
clone_size: NA
cdr3_nt: TGTGCCAGCAGCTGGGGGGTGGCGGAGCTGTTTTTT
cdr3_aa: CASSWGVAELFF

v_call: TRBV9
d_call: TRBD2
j_call: TRBJ2-2
clone_size: once
cdr3_nt: TGTGCCAGCAGCCCGGGACTAAAGTTCACCGGGGAGCTGTTTTTT
cdr3_aa: CASSPGLKFTGELFF

v_call: TRBV4-1
d_call: NA
j_call: TRBJ2-7
clone_size: NA
cdr3_nt: TGCGCCAGCAGCCAAGATCATGGGGCAGGGTGGAAGCAGTACTTC
cdr3_aa: CASSQDHGAGWKQYF

v_call: TRBV23-1
d_call: NA
j_call: TRBJ1-1
clone_size: NA
cdr3_nt: TGCGCCAGCAGTCAATGCAGTAGAGGGTCGAGGAACACTGAAGCTTTCTTT
cdr3_aa: CASSQCSRGSRNTEAFF

v_call: TRBV7-9
d_call: TRBD2
j_call: TRBJ2-1
clone_size: NA
cdr3_nt: TGTGCCAGCAGCTCCCCTCCAGCGGGGGCGTTTAACAATGAGCAGTTCTTC
cdr3_aa: CASSSPPAGAFNNEQFF

v_call: TRBV5-1
d_call: NA
j_call: TRBJ2-2
clone_size: NA
cdr3_nt: TGCGCCACCGGCGGGCCAGGGAGGACCGGGGAGCTGTTTTTT
cdr3_aa: CATGGPGRTGELFF

v_call: TRBV4-2
d_call: TRBD2
j_call: TRBJ2-7
clone_size: NA
cdr3_nt: TGTGCCAGCAGCCAAGATCGAGGTGGGGGACTAGGCGGCGAGCAGTACTTC
cdr3_aa: CASSQDRGGGLGGEQYF

v_call: TRBV6-5
d_call: NA
j_call: TRBJ1-2
clone_size: few
cdr3_nt: TGTGCCAGCAGTGAGGTTGGTCTTGATGGCTACACCTTC
cdr3_aa: CASSEVGLDGYTF

v_call: TRBV15
d_call: NA
j_call: TRBJ1-1
clone_size: NA
cdr3_nt: TGTGTCACCAGCAGAGAGGGCGTCAAGAGTGAAGCTTTCTTT
cdr3_aa: CVTSREGVKSEAFF

v_call: TRBV5-4
d_call: TRBD2
j_call: TRBJ2-7
clone_size: NA
cdr3_nt: TGTGCCAGCAGCCAAGGGCTAGCGGGAGGGAGCTCCTACGAGCAGTACTTC
cdr3_aa: CASSQGLAGGSSYEQYF

v_call: TRBV7-2
d_call: TRBD2
j_call: TRBJ2-2
clone_size: NA
cdr3_nt: TGTGCCAGCAGCCCGACTAGCGGGAGGGTCTACACCGGGGAGCTGTTTTTT
cdr3_aa: CASSPTSGRVYTGELFF

v_call: TRBV30
d_call: TRBD1
j_call: TRBJ1-2
clone_size: NA
cdr3_nt: TGTGCCTGGAGTCCAGGGGGCTATGGCTACACCTTC
cdr3_aa: CAWSPGGYGYTF

v_call: TRBV7-2
d_call: TRBD2
j_call: TRBJ2-7
clone_size: NA
cdr3_nt: TGTGCCAGCAGCCAAAGGACCGGGACTAGCGGGACCTACGAGCAGTACTTC
cdr3_aa: CASSQRTGTSGTYEQYF

v_call: TRBV11-2
d_call: TRBD2
j_call: TRBJ2-7
clone_size: NA
cdr3_nt: TGTGCCAGCAGCCTCGGGACTATCCCCCGAACGAACTACGAGCAGTACTTC
cdr3_aa: CASSLGTIPRTNYEQYF

v_call: TRBV4-1
d_call: TRBD2
j_call: TRBJ2-7
clone_size: medium-sized
cdr3_nt: TGCGCCAGCAGCCAAGAGGCGACGGGGGGTTCCTACGAGCAGTACTTC
cdr3_aa: CASSQEATGGSYEQYF

v_call: TRBV5-1
d_call: TRBD2
j_call: TRBJ2-3
clone_size: NA
cdr3_nt: TGCGCCAGCAGCTCCCTAGCGGGATCGAACACAGATACGCAGTATTTT
cdr3_aa: CASSSLAGSNTDTQYF

v_call: TRBV28
d_call: TRBD2
j_call: TRBJ2-7
clone_size: NA
cdr3_nt: TGTGCCAGCAGTCCGAAGGGAGCGGGAGGTGAGCAGTACTTC
cdr3_aa: CASSPKGAGGEQYF

v_call: TRBV25-1
d_call: NA
j_call: TRBJ2-7
clone_size: NA
cdr3_nt: TGTGCCAGCAGTCCTTGGGGCACCGAGCAGTACTTC
cdr3_aa: CASSPWGTEQYF

v_call: TRBV7-3
d_call: NA
j_call: TRBJ2-3
clone_size: NA
cdr3_nt: TGTGCCAGCAGCTTTTATGTCACAGATACGCAGTATTTT
cdr3_aa: CASSFYVTDTQYF

v_call: TRBV27
d_call: NA
j_call: TRBJ1-3
clone_size: NA
cdr3_nt: TGTGCCAGCAGCAAGCTCAACTTAACAGGCTCTGGAAACACCATATATTTT
cdr3_aa: CASSKLNLTGSGNTIYF

v_call: TRBV15
d_call: TRBD1
j_call: TRBJ1-4
clone_size: NA
cdr3_nt: TGTGCCACCAGCAGGACAGGGTTTGATGAAAAACTGTTTTTT
cdr3_aa: CATSRTGFDEKLFF

v_call: TRBV13
d_call: NA
j_call: TRBJ2-4
clone_size: once
cdr3_nt: TGTGCCAGCAGCTCTCTGACAGTAACCAAAAACATTCAGTACTTC
cdr3_aa: CASSSLTVTKNIQYF

v_call: TRBV6-6
d_call: NA
j_call: TRBJ1-5
clone_size: NA
cdr3_nt: TGTGCCAGCAGTTACTCTCGAGGCCAGCCCCAGCATTTT
cdr3_aa: CASSYSRGQPQHF

v_call: TRBV10-2
d_call: TRBD1
j_call: TRBJ1-2
clone_size: NA
cdr3_nt: TGCGCCAGCAGTGTGGGACAGGCTGCCAACTATGGCTACACCTTC
cdr3_aa: CASSVGQAANYGYTF

v_call: TRBV5-4
d_call: TRBD2
j_call: TRBJ2-3
clone_size: few
cdr3_nt: TGTGCCAGCAGCTTCCCGGTACTAGCGGGAACAGATACGCAGTATTTT
cdr3_aa: CASSFPVLAGTDTQYF

v_call: TRBV9
d_call: NA
j_call: TRBJ2-6
clone_size: NA
cdr3_nt: TGTGCCAGCAGGGCAGCTGGGGCCAACGTCCTGACTTTC
cdr3_aa: CASRAAGANVLTF

v_call: TRBV30
d_call: TRBD1
j_call: TRBJ1-1
clone_size: NA
cdr3_nt: TGTGCCTGGAACCGACAGGGGTACACTGAAGCTTTCTTT
cdr3_aa: CAWNRQGYTEAFF

v_call: TRBV5-1
d_call: NA
j_call: TRBJ1-6
clone_size: few
cdr3_nt: TGCGCCAGCAGCCCGGACAGCTCCTATAATTCACCCCTCCACTTT
cdr3_aa: CASSPDSSYNSPLHF

v_call: TRBV6-6
d_call: TRBD1
j_call: TRBJ2-7
clone_size: NA
cdr3_nt: TGTGCCAGCAGTTTACAGGGGGCGCGCAACGAGCAGTACTTC
cdr3_aa: CASSLQGARNEQYF

v_call: TRBV10-3
d_call: TRBD2
j_call: TRBJ2-1
clone_size: NA
cdr3_nt: TGTGCCATCAGTGACTGGGGAGGGGAAGGGAATGAGCAGTTCTTC
cdr3_aa: CAISDWGGEGNEQFF

v_call: TRBV30
d_call: NA
j_call: TRBJ2-5
clone_size: NA
cdr3_nt: TGTGCCTGGAGTACAGGAGAGACCCAGTACTTC
cdr3_aa: CAWSTGETQYF

v_call: TRBV2
d_call: NA
j_call: TRBJ2-7
clone_size: NA
cdr3_nt: TGTGCCAGCAGAGCTCCGGGATCCCTCTCCTACGAGCAGTACTTC
cdr3_aa: CASRAPGSLSYEQYF

v_call: TRBV6-5
d_call: TRBD1
j_call: TRBJ2-7
clone_size: few
cdr3_nt: TGTGCCAGCAGTTGGTCGGGACAGAGCTACGAGCAGTACTTC
cdr3_aa: CASSWSGQSYEQYF

v_call: TRBV5-1
d_call: TRBD1
j_call: TRBJ1-6
clone_size: NA
cdr3_nt: TGCGCCAGCAGCTCAACGGGGACAGATAATTCACCCCTCCACTTT
cdr3_aa: CASSSTGTDNSPLHF

v_call: TRBV7-3
d_call: NA
j_call: TRBJ2-1
clone_size: NA
cdr3_nt: TGTGCCAGCAGCTTGAACCCCGCGTACAATGAGCAGTTCTTC
cdr3_aa: CASSLNPAYNEQFF

v_call: TRBV7-2
d_call: TRBD1
j_call: TRBJ2-7
clone_size: NA
cdr3_nt: TGTGCCAGCAGCTTAGGGGGGACAGGGGGGAACGAGCAGTACTTC
cdr3_aa: CASSLGGTGGNEQYF

v_call: TRBV4-1
d_call: NA
j_call: TRBJ2-5
clone_size: NA
cdr3_nt: TGCGCCAGCAGCCAATTGACAGCACAAGAGACCCAGTACTTC
cdr3_aa: CASSQLTAQETQYF

v_call: TRBV10-2
d_call: TRBD1
j_call: TRBJ2-1
clone_size: NA
cdr3_nt: TGCGCCAGCCTTAGCCCAGGGGGCATCGATGAGCAGTTCTTC
cdr3_aa: CASLSPGGIDEQFF

v_call: TRBV6-5
d_call: NA
j_call: TRBJ1-2
clone_size: NA
cdr3_nt: TGTGCCAGCAAGAACACCGGAGATGGCTACACCTTC
cdr3_aa: CASKNTGDGYTF

v_call: TRBV18
d_call: TRBD1
j_call: TRBJ2-7
clone_size: NA
cdr3_nt: TGTGCCAGCTCAACCGGGACAGGGAAGGGGCAGTACTTC
cdr3_aa: CASSTGTGKGQYF

v_call: TRBV28
d_call: NA
j_call: TRBJ1-2
clone_size: once
cdr3_nt: TGTGCCAGCAGTTTAATAACCGGTGCCTACACCTTC
cdr3_aa: CASSLITGAYTF

v_call: TRBV30
d_call: TRBD1
j_call: TRBJ1-6
clone_size: NA
cdr3_nt: TGTGCCTGGAGTGGGACAGGGAATGCACCCCTCCACTTT
cdr3_aa: CAWSGTGNAPLHF

v_call: TRBV4-1
d_call: TRBD2
j_call: TRBJ2-1
clone_size: NA
cdr3_nt: TGCGCCAGCAGCCAAGGACTAGCGGACTACAATGAGCAGTTCTTC
cdr3_aa: CASSQGLADYNEQFF

v_call: TRBV4-1
d_call: TRBD1
j_call: TRBJ2-7
clone_size: few
cdr3_nt: TGCGCCAGCAGCCAAGATCCCGACAGGGCTCACTACGAGCAGTACTTC
cdr3_aa: CASSQDPDRAHYEQYF

v_call: TRBV28
d_call: TRBD1
j_call: TRBJ2-1
clone_size: NA
cdr3_nt: TGTGCCAGCAGTGACCGGACAGGGGCGGTGGGGCGGGAGCAGTTCTTC
cdr3_aa: CASSDRTGAVGREQFF

v_call: TRBV29-1
d_call: TRBD1
j_call: TRBJ2-1
clone_size: NA
cdr3_nt: TGCAGCGTTGAACCGGGACAGGGGGCTTTCTACAATGAGCAGTTCTTC
cdr3_aa: CSVEPGQGAFYNEQFF

v_call: TRBV18
d_call: NA
j_call: TRBJ2-1
clone_size: NA
cdr3_nt: TGTGCCAGCTCACCAGTTCCTTACAATGAGCAGTTCTTC
cdr3_aa: CASSPVPYNEQFF

v_call: TRBV29-1
d_call: TRBD1
j_call: TRBJ2-6
clone_size: NA
cdr3_nt: TGCAGCGTTGGTAGGGACAGCCACTCTGGGGCCAACGTCCTGACTTTC
cdr3_aa: CSVGRDSHSGANVLTF

v_call: TRBV5-4
d_call: NA
j_call: TRBJ1-3
clone_size: NA
cdr3_nt: TGTGCCAGCAGCTTGGGCAGTTACCTCTCTGGAAACACCATATATTTT
cdr3_aa: CASSLGSYLSGNTIYF